These T cell receptor beta chains were read from a single sample in a study of blood T cell repertoires in COVID-19. The repertoire was sequenced with immunoSEQ multiplex PCR; TCRdb's copy has only in-frame clones and lacks some. The table lists about 75,000 clones, around 80% of them singletons. Sequences were obtained from peripheral blood. Receptors were obtained from a woman aged 50 to 60 with acute or convalescent COVID-19. The CDR3 runs from the conserved cysteine through the conserved F or W. The order of the fields is clone size, V gene, J gene, D gene, CDR3 protein, CDR3 DNA. D genes are given only for firm matches. Size is stated for part of the rows, as once, few or many counts, or as a class when the clone is expanded.

.	TRBV7-6	TRBJ2-3	.	CASSLGWIGDKDTQYF	TGTGCCAGCAGCTTAGGGTGGATTGGAGATAAAGATACGCAGTATTTT
.	TRBV6-5	TRBJ1-4	.	CASSSRNLATNEKLFF	TGTGCCAGCAGTTCGCGAAACCTTGCAACTAATGAAAAACTGTTTTTT
.	TRBV30	TRBJ2-1	.	CAWSVRLEVLNEQFF	TGTGCCTGGAGTGTACGTCTAGAAGTTTTGAATGAGCAGTTCTTC
.	TRBV5-1	TRBJ1-4	TRBD1	CASSVQGAQDEKLFF	TGCGCCAGCAGCGTCCAGGGGGCGCAGGACGAAAAACTGTTTTTT
.	TRBV28	TRBJ1-6	TRBD1	CASTRDRRDSPLHF	TGTGCCAGCACCCGGGACAGAAGAGATTCACCCCTCCACTTT
.	TRBV28	TRBJ1-6	TRBD1	CASRPTGGSSPLHF	TGTGCCAGCAGACCCACAGGGGGTAGTTCACCCCTCCACTTT
.	TRBV11-2	TRBJ1-2	.	CASSLRGRIPGRYTF	TGTGCCAGCAGCTTACGAGGCCGTATACCGGGAAGATACACCTTC
.	TRBV19	TRBJ2-1	.	CASSIWAKRRNSEQFF	TGTGCCAGTAGTATCTGGGCTAAACGGCGTAATAGTGAGCAGTTCTTC
.	TRBV10-3	TRBJ2-1	.	CAIRLYNEQFF	TGTGCCATCAGACTATACAATGAGCAGTTCTTC
.	TRBV28	TRBJ2-1	.	CASSSLDNLRNEQFF	TGTGCCAGCAGTTCCCTAGATAACCTCAGAAATGAGCAGTTCTTC
.	TRBV6-1	TRBJ1-2	TRBD1	CASSERGQGASGYTF	TGTGCCAGCAGTGAACGGGGACAGGGGGCAAGTGGCTACACCTTC
.	TRBV15	TRBJ1-1	.	CATSTRTEHNTEAFF	TGTGCCACCAGCACTAGGACAGAGCATAACACTGAAGCTTTCTTT
.	TRBV29-1	TRBJ1-1	TRBD1	CSVRTGGWTEAFF	TGCAGCGTGAGGACAGGGGGGTGGACTGAAGCTTTCTTT
.	TRBV7-2	TRBJ2-5	TRBD2	CASSLVTSGGETQYF	TGTGCCAGCAGCTTAGTGACTAGCGGGGGGGAGACCCAGTACTTC
once	TRBV29-1	TRBJ2-1	TRBD2	CSVVPSGRPNEQFF	TGCAGCGTTGTACCTAGCGGGAGGCCCAATGAGCAGTTCTTC
.	TRBV2	TRBJ1-5	TRBD1	CASSEGGTGAQPQHF	TGTGCCAGCAGCGAGGGAGGGACAGGGGCTCAGCCCCAGCATTTT
once	TRBV18	TRBJ2-5	.	CASSPLSDQETQYF	TGTGCCAGCTCACCCCTCAGCGACCAAGAGACCCAGTACTTC
.	TRBV24-1	TRBJ1-5	.	CPPSPCRGGHRDQPQHF	TGTCCGCCCTCTCCCTGTAGAGGGGGACACAGGGATCAGCCCCAGCATTTT
.	TRBV7-2	TRBJ2-3	.	CASSLGERGTDTQYF	TGTGCCAGCAGCTTAGGCGAGCGGGGCACAGATACGCAGTATTTT
.	TRBV18	TRBJ2-1	.	CASSPPLVNEQFF	TGTGCCAGCTCACCGCCACTAGTCAATGAGCAGTTCTTC
.	TRBV5-1	TRBJ1-2	TRBD1	CASSPTGGEYGYTF	TGCGCCAGCAGCCCGACAGGGGGCGAATATGGCTACACCTTC
.	TRBV7-8	TRBJ2-1	.	CASSSTTAGVQGEQFF	TGTGCCAGCAGCTCGACGACGGCGGGGGTCCAGGGGGAGCAGTTCTTC
.	TRBV5-1	TRBJ1-5	.	CASSLGGNSNQPQHF	TGCGCCAGCAGCTTGGGAGGGAACAGCAATCAGCCCCAGCATTTT